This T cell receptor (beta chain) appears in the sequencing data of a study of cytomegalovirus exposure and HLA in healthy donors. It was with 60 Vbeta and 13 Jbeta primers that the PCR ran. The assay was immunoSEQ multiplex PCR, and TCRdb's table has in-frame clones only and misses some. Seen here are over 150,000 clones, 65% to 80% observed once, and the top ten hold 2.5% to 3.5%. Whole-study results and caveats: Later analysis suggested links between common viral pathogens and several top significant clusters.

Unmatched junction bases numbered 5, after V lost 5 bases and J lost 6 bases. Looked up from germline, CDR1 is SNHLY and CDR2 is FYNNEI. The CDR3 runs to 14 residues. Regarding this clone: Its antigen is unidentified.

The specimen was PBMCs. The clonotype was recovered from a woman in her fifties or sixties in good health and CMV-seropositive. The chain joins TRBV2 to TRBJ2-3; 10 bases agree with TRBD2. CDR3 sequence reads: CASSSGGGLDTQYF. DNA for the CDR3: TGTGCCAGCAGTAGCGGGGGGGGCTTGGATACGCAGTATTTT. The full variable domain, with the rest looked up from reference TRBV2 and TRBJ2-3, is EPEVTQTPSHQVTQMGQEVILRCVPISNHLYFYWYRQILGQKVEFLVSFYNNEISEKSEIFDDQFSVERPDGSNFTLKIRSTKLEDSAMYFCASSSGGGLDTQYFGPGTRLTVL.